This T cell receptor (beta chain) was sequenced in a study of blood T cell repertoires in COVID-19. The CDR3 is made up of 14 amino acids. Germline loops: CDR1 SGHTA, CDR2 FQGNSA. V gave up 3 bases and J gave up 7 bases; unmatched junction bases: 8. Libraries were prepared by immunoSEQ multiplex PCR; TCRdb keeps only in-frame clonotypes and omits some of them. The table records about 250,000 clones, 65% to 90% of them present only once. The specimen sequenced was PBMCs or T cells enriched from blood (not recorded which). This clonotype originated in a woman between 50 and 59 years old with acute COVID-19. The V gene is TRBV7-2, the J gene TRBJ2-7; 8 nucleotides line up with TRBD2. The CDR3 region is CASSFGGGKGEQYF. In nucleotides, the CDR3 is TGTGCCAGCAGCTTTGGCGGGGGGAAAGGGGAGCAGTACTTC.